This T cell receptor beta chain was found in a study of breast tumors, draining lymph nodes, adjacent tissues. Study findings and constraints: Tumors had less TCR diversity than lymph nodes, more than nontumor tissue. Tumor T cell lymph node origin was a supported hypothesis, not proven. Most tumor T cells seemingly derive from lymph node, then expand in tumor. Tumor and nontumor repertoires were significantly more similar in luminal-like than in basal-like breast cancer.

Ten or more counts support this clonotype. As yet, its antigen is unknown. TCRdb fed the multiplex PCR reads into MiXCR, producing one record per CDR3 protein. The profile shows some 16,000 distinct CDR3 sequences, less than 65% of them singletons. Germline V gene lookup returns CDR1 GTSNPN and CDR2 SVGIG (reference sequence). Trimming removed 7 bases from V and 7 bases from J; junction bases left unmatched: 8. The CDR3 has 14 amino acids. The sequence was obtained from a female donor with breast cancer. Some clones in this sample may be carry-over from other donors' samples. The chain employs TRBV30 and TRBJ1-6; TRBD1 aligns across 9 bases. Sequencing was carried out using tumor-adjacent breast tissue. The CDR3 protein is CASHTGGANSPLHF. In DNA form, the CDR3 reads TGTGCCTCACATACAGGGGGCGCGAATTCACCCCTCCACTTT.